What follows is one TCR beta chain and its context. The antigen remains undetermined. Assay used: immunoSEQ multiplex PCR; TCRdb lists only in-frame clones, some missing. The sample gives 100,000 or so clones, about 88% of which show up once; around 15% is in the top ten. This sample stems from a study of T cell responses to AZD1222 COVID-19 vaccine. The CDR3 totals 14 residues. Trimming took off 3 bases at V and 4 bases at J, with 10 bases between the two ends. The germline V gene has CDR1 KGHSH and CDR2 LQKENI. Findings of the study overall: Across spike, vaccine-associated CD4 TCRs were found, dominant at 160-218 and 743-854. The study found Spike-specific TCR breadth and depth rose after two AZD1222 doses.

The sequence was collected from an adult in good health. The genes are TRBV18 and TRBJ2-1; D is ambiguous. Sequenced here: peripheral blood, sampled on day 0 of AZD1222 vaccination. Here the CDR3 DNA reads TGTGCCAGCTCACCGCCGACTGGGTACAATGAGCAGTTCTTC. Amino acid sequence: CASSPPTGYNEQFF.